This T cell receptor (beta chain) was obtained from a study of T cell responses to AZD1222 COVID-19 vaccine. For the study at large: The analysis combined second doses at about 4 or about 12 weeks.

V lost 4 bases to trimming and J lost 3 bases; unmatched junction nucleotides: 2. This CDR3 region has 15 residues. The germline gives CDR1 SEHNR, CDR2 FQNEAQ (reference sequence). Assay: immunoSEQ multiplex PCR; the TCRdb copy retains only in-frame clones and omits some. Found here are 160,000 or so clones, about nine tenths of them singletons; the top ten hold 1.5% to 2%. V gene TRBV7-9 combines with J gene TRBJ2-1; the match to TRBD2 covers 11 bases. The sequencing here drew on peripheral blood, taken on day 0 of AZD1222 vaccination. This receptor was obtained from an adult in good health. CDR3 in amino acids: CASSWTSGYYNEQFF. The DNA of the CDR3 is TGTGCCAGCAGCTGGACTAGCGGGTACTACAATGAGCAGTTCTTC.